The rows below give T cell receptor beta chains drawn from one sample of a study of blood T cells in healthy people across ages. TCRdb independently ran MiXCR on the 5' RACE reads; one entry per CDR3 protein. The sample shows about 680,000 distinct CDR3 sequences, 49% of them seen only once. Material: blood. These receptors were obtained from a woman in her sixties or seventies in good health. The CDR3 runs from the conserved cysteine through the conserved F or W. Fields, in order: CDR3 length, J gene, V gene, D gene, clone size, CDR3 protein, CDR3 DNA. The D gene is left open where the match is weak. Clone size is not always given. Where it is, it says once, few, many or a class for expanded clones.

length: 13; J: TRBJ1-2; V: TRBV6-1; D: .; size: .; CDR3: CASRGSRVQGYTF; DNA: TGTGCCAGCAGGGGCTCCAGGGTTCAGGGCTACACCTTC
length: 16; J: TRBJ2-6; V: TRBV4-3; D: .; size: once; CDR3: CASSQDVSSGANVLTF; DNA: TGCGCCAGCAGCCAAGATGTGAGCTCTGGGGCCAACGTCCTGACTTTC
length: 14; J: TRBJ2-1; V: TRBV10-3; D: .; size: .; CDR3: CAISEGGSSWEQFF; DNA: TGTGCCATCAGTGAGGGCGGCTCCTCGTGGGAGCAGTTCTTC
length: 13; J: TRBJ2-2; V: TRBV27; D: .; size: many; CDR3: CASSFGGTGELFF; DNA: TGTGCCAGCAGTTTCGGCGGCACCGGGGAGCTGTTTTTT
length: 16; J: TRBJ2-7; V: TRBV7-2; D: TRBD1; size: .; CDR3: CASSRPGQASSYEQYF; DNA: TGTGCCAGCAGCCGGCCGGGACAGGCGAGCTCCTACGAGCAGTACTTC
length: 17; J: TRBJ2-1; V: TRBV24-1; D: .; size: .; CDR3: CATSDTFSGERYNEQFF; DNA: TGTGCCACCAGTGATACCTTCTCGGGGGAAAGGTACAATGAGCAGTTCTTC
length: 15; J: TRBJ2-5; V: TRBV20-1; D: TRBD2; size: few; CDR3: CSASSPRLAEETQYF; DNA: TGCAGTGCTAGTTCTCCTAGACTAGCCGAAGAGACCCAGTACTTC
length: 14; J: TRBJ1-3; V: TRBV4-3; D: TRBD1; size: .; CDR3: CASSPGTAGNTIYF; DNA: TGCGCCAGCAGCCCTGGGACAGCCGGAAACACCATATATTTT
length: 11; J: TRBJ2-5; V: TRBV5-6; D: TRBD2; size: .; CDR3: CASSSSGRQYF; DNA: TGTGCCAGCAGCTCGAGCGGGAGGCAGTACTTC
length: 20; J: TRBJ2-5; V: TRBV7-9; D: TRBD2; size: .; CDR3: CASSSQTLTSGRYYVNEQYF; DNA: TGTGCCAGCAGCTCCCAAACCTTGACTAGCGGGAGGTATTACGTCAATGAGCAGTACTTC
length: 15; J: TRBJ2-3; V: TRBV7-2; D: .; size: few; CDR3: CASSLLGGYTDTQYF; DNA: TGTGCCAGCAGCCTTTTGGGCGGCTACACAGATACGCAGTATTTT
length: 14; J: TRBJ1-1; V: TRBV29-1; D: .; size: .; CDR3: CSVVERGGSTEAFF; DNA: TGCAGCGTTGTCGAAAGGGGTGGATCAACTGAAGCTTTCTTT
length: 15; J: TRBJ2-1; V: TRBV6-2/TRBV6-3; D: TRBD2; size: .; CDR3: CASSTWTSGSNEQFF; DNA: TGTGCCAGCAGTACCTGGACTAGCGGGTCGAATGAGCAGTTCTTC
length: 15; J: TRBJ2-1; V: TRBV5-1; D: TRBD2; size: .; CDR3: CASSLILAGDNEQFF; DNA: TGCGCCAGCAGCCTCATACTAGCGGGGGACAATGAGCAGTTCTTC
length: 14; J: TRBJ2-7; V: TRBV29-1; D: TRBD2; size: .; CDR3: CSVETSGISYEQYF; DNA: TGCAGCGTAGAGACTAGCGGGATCTCCTACGAGCAGTACTTC
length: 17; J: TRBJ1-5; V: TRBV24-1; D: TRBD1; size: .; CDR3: CATSAPTGPYSNQPQHF; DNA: TGTGCCACCAGTGCCCCGACAGGGCCTTATAGCAATCAGCCCCAGCATTTT
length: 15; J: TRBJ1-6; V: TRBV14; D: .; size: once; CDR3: CASSQLTRVNSPLHF; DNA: TGTGCCAGCAGCCAATTGACCAGGGTTAATTCACCCCTCCACTTT
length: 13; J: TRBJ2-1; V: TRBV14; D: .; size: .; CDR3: CASSQPLYNEQFF; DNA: TGTGCCAGCAGCCAGCCCCTCTACAATGAGCAGTTCTTC
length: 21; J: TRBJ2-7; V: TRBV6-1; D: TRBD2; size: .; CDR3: CASRRLPGLAGAQGRGYEQYF; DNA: TGTGCCAGCAGAAGACTTCCGGGACTAGCGGGAGCCCAGGGCCGGGGCTACGAGCAGTACTTC
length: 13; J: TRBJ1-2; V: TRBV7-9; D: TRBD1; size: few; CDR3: CASSLTGGHGYTF; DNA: TGTGCCAGCAGCTTGACAGGGGGCCATGGCTACACCTTC
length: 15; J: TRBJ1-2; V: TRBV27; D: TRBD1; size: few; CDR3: CASSYDRASNYGYTF; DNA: TGTGCCAGCAGTTATGACAGGGCCTCTAACTATGGCTACACCTTC
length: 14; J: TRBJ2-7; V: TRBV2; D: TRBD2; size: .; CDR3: CASSDGGRAHEQYF; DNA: TGTGCCAGCAGTGACGGCGGGAGGGCCCACGAGCAGTACTTC
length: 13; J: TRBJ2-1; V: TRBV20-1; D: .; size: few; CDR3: CSASPGNYNEQFF; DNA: TGCAGTGCTAGCCCCGGGAACTACAATGAGCAGTTCTTC
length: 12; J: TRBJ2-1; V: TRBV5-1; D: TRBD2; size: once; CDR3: CASGTTYNEQFF; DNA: TGCGCCAGCGGGACTACCTACAATGAGCAGTTCTTC
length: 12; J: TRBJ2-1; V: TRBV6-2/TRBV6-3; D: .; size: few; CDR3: CASSTRVGEQFF; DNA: TGTGCCAGCAGTACCAGGGTTGGTGAGCAGTTCTTC
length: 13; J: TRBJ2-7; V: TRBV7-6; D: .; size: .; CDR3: CASSPGSPDEQYF; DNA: TGTGCCAGCAGCCCCGGGAGTCCGGACGAGCAGTACTTC
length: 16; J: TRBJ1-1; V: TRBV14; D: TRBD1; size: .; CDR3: CASSQPLGQGTTEAFF; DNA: TGTGCCAGCAGCCAGCCCCTGGGACAGGGAACCACTGAAGCTTTCTTT
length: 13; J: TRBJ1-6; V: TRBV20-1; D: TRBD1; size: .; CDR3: CSAQDRANTPLHF; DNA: TGCAGTGCTCAGGACAGGGCTAATACACCCCTCCACTTT
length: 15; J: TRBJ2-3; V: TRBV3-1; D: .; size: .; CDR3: CASSQGRTGTDTQYF; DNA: TGTGCCAGCAGCCAGGGCAGGACGGGCACAGATACGCAGTATTTT
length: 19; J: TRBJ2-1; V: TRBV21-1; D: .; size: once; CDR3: CASSKRPSGRPPAVYEQFF; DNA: TGTGCCAGCAGCAAACGGCCCAGCGGGAGGCCGCCGGCCGTCTATGAGCAGTTCTTC
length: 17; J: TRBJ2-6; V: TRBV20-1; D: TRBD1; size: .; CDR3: CSARVRTGHSGANVLTF; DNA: TGCAGTGCTAGAGTCCGGACAGGGCACTCTGGGGCCAACGTCCTGACTTTC
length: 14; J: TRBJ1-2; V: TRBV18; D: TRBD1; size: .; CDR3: CASSQNRDRGGYTF; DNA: TGTGCCAGCTCGCAGAACCGGGACAGGGGTGGCTACACCTTC
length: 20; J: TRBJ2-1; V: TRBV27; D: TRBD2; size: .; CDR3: CASSLKAPRLAGKTYNEQFF; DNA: TGTGCCAGCAGTTTAAAGGCGCCTCGACTAGCGGGGAAAACCTACAATGAGCAGTTCTTC
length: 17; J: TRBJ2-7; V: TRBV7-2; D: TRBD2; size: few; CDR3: CASSLAPMGAGDDEQYF; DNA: TGTGCCAGCAGCTTAGCGCCCATGGGAGCGGGAGATGACGAGCAGTACTTC
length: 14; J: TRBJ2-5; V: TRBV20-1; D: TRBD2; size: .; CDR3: CSATSGGAEETQYF; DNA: TGCAGTGCCACTAGCGGGGGGGCGGAAGAGACCCAGTACTTC
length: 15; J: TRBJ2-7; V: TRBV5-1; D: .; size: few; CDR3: CASSVLRDSSYEQYF; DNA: TGCGCCAGCAGCGTCTTGCGGGACAGCTCCTACGAGCAGTACTTC
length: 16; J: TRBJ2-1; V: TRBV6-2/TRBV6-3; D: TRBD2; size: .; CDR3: CASSSQAGVGNNEQFF; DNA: TGTGCCAGCAGTTCGCAAGCGGGAGTGGGTAACAATGAGCAGTTCTTC
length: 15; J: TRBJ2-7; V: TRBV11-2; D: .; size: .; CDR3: CASSLNPGPTYEQYF; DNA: TGTGCCAGCAGCTTAAACCCGGGACCCACCTACGAGCAGTACTTC
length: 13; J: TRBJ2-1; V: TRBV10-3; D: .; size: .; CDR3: CAISGSNNNEQFF; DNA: TGTGCCATCTCGGGGTCCAATAACAATGAGCAGTTCTTC
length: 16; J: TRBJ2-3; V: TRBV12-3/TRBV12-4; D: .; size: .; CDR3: CASSPSSRMNTDAQYF; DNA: TGTGCCAGCAGCCCATCAAGCAGAATGAACACAGATGCGCAGTATTTT
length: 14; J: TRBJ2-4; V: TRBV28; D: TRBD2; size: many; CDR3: CASSPPSGRDIQYF; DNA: TGTGCCAGCAGCCCTCCTAGCGGGAGGGACATTCAGTACTTC
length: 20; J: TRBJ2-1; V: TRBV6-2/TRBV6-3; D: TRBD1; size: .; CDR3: CASSYRGTGQGVGSYNEQFF; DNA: TGTGCCAGCAGTTACCGAGGGACAGGGCAGGGAGTGGGCTCCTACAATGAGCAGTTCTTC
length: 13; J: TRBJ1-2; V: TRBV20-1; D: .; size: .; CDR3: CSASDTRNYGYTF; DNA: TGCAGTGCGAGCGATACACGTAACTATGGCTACACCTTC
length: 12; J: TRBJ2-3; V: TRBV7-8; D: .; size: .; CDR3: CASSSPRDTQYF; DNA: TGTGCCAGCAGCTCACCGCGAGATACGCAGTATTTT
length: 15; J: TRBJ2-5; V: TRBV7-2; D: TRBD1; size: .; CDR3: CASSPTGQGFNEQYF; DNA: TGTGCCAGCAGCCCGACGGGACAGGGGTTCAATGAGCAGTACTTC
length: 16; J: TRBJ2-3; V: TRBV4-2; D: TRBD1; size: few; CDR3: CASSQGQGESTDTQYF; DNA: TGTGCCAGCAGCCAGGGTCAGGGGGAAAGCACAGATACGCAGTATTTT
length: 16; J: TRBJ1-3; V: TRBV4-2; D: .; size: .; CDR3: CASSQAPGVVGNTIYF; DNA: TGTGCCAGCAGCCAAGCCCCAGGGGTCGTCGGAAACACCATATATTTT
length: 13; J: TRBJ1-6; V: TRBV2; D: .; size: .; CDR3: CASRDERNSPLHF; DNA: TGTGCCAGCCGAGACGAACGGAATTCACCCCTCCACTTT
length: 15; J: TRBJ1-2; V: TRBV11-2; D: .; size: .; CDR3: CASSLGGLTNYGYTF; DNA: TGTGCCAGCAGCTTAGGGGGTCTGACTAACTATGGCTACACCTTC
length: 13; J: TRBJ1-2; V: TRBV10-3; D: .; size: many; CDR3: CAISESGQDGYTF; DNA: TGTGCCATCAGTGAGTCGGGGCAGGATGGCTACACCTTC
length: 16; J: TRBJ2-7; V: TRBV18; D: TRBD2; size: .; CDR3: CASSPQLAGGWYEQYF; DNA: TGTGCCAGCTCACCACAGCTAGCGGGAGGCTGGTACGAGCAGTACTTC
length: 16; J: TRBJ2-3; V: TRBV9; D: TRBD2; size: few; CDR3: CASSVATSGLTDTQYF; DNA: TGTGCCAGCAGCGTAGCTACTAGCGGACTCACAGATACGCAGTATTTT
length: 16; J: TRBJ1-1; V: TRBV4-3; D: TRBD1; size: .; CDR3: CASRRGAGTENTEAFF; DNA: TGCGCCAGCAGACGGGGGGCCGGGACAGAGAACACTGAAGCTTTCTTT
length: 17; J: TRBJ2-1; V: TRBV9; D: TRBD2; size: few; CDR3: CASSVGGSGRAQDEQFF; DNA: TGTGCCAGCAGCGTAGGTGGTAGCGGGAGGGCCCAGGATGAGCAGTTCTTC
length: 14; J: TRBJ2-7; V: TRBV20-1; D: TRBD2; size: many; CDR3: CSASPGLAAYEQYF; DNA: TGCAGTGCTAGCCCGGGACTAGCGGCTTACGAGCAGTACTTC
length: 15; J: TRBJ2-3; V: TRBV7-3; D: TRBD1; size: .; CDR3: CASSRVGGGTDTQYF; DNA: TGTGCCAGCAGCCGAGTAGGGGGCGGCACAGATACGCAGTATTTT
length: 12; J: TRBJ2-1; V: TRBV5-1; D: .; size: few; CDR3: CASGHRPNEQFF; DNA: TGCGCCAGCGGACACCGTCCTAATGAGCAGTTCTTC